The T cell receptor (beta chain) described here comes from a study of T cell responses to AZD1222 COVID-19 vaccine. Only in-frame clones appear in the TCRdb table, and some are missing; sequencing was by immunoSEQ multiplex PCR. This table has 100,000 to 150,000 clones, around 89% appearing once. Germline V CDR1 and CDR2: MNHEY, SMNVEV (reference sequence). There are 15 residues in the CDR3. Deletions cut 7 bases from V and 9 bases from J, with 19 bases between. The receptor was isolated from an adult in good health. The sample consisted of peripheral blood, taken on day 0 of MenACWY control vaccination. The chain couples TRBV27 to TRBJ1-6; D unresolved. The CDR3 sequence: CASTPRRGNLSPLHF. Here the CDR3 DNA reads TGTGCCAGCACGCCCCGGCGTGGGAACCTTTCACCCCTCCACTTT.